This T cell receptor beta chain was obtained from a study of graft-versus-host responses after intestinal transplantation. Regarding the study as a whole: Recipient marrow contained GvH clones, some of which appeared first in ileum or blood.

Assay used: immunoSEQ multiplex PCR; TCRdb lists only in-frame clones, some missing. The sample shows 9,500 to 10,000 clones, around 90% of them seen only once. On this clone itself: The antigen remains unidentified.

Germline assignment: CDR1 MGHRA and CDR2 YSYEKL. Deletions cut 3 bases from V and 5 bases from J, with 13 bases between. The CDR3 has 14 residues. The source material was PBMCs, sampled roughly 46 days after intestinal transplant. This TCR was recovered from a human patient who received an intestinal transplant, so some T cells may come from the graft donor. The chain uses TRBV4-1 and TRBJ2-5; D might be TRBD2 (6 bases). CDR3 in amino acids: CASSQPPGEETQYF. The CDR3 coding sequence is TGCGCCAGCAGCCAGCCTCCGGGGGAGGAGACCCAGTACTTC.